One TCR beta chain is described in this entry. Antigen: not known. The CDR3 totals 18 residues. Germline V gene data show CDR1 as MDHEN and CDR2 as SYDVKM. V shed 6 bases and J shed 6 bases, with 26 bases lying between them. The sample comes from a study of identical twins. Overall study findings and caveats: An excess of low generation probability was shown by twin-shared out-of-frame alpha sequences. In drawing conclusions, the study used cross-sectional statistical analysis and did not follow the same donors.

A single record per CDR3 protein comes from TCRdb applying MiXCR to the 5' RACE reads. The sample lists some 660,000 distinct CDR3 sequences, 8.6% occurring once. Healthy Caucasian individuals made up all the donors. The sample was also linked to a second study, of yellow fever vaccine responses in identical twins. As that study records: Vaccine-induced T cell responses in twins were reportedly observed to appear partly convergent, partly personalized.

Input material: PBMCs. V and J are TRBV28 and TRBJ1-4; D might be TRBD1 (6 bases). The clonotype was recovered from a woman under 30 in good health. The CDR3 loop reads CASSTTQGRDRSYEKLFF. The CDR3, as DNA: TGTGCCAGCAGCACAACTCAGGGGAGGGACCGGTCTTATGAAAAACTGTTTTTT.